This passage covers 16 T cell receptor beta chains from one sample sequenced in a study of blood T cell repertoires in COVID-19. Measured with immunoSEQ multiplex PCR; TCRdb has only the in-frame clones, and not every one. The sample includes 200,000 or so clones, around 89% seen only once; the top ten take 2% to 3%. Sequencing used peripheral blood. These receptors came from a man under 40 with COVID-19, enrolled during active disease.

The chain has TRBV5-4 and TRBJ2-1; 12 nucleotides line up with TRBD2. The germline V gene encodes CDR1 SGHNT and CDR2 YYREEE (reference sequence). The CDR3 length is 17 residues. J gave up 4 bases and V 0 bases, and 5 bases lay outside the gene matches. The CDR3 DNA reads TGTGCCAGCAGCTTGGCCGCGGGGACTAGCGGGTACAATGAGCAGTTCTTC. Encoded protein: CASSLAAGTSGYNEQFF.

A single count supports this clone. The chain has TRBV7-2 and TRBJ2-1, with TRBD2 matching 9 bases. Germline V CDR1 and CDR2: SGHTA, FQGNSA. This CDR3 comprises 16 residues. J was trimmed by 7 bases and V by 4 bases; bases with no gene match: 11. The CDR3 is CASSSLGGGAWNEQFF. The CDR3 coding sequence is TGTGCCAGCAGCTCCCTTGGCGGGGGGGCCTGGAATGAGCAGTTCTTC.

The chain links TRBV7-9 to TRBJ2-7, with D possibly matching TRBD1 (5 bases). Germline assignment: CDR1 SEHNR and CDR2 FQNEAQ (reference sequence). This CDR3 region has 17 residues. V dropped 2 bases and J dropped 5 bases, with 22 bases sitting between them. CDR3 coding DNA: TGTGCCAGCAGCTTAAATCCCCCGGGTCAGGGCAGGCACGAGCAGTACTTC. Translated: CASSLNPPGQGRHEQYF. Based on the CDR3 plus reference TRBV7-9 and TRBJ2-7, the full variable domain is DTGVSQNPRHKITKRGQNVTFRCDPISEHNRLYWYRQTLGQGPEFLTYFQNEAQLEKSRLLSDRFSAERPKGSFSTLEIQRTEQGDSAMYLCASSLNPPGQGRHEQYFGPGTRLTVT.

The sample holds a few counts of this clone. The chain combines TRBV27 with TRBJ1-4; unclear D gene. V was cut by 0 bases and J by 4 bases, with 15 bases left in between. The CDR3 runs to 17 residues. The germline V gene encodes CDR1 MNHEY and CDR2 SMNVEV (reference sequence). CDR3 region: CASSLSGSLPVNEKLFF. CDR3 bases: TGTGCCAGCAGTTTATCGGGCAGTCTTCCGGTTAATGAAAAACTGTTTTTT.

The chain joins TRBV18 to TRBJ2-7; 10 nucleotides line up with TRBD1. J lost 2 bases, V lost 2 bases, and 3 bases had no gene match. Germline values: CDR1 KGHSH, CDR2 LQKENI. The CDR3 consists of 15 residues. The CDR3: CASSPGTGVPYEQYF. The CDR3 DNA follows: TGTGCCAGCTCACCAGGGACAGGGGTACCCTACGAGCAGTACTTC.

This clone occurred once. The chain couples TRBV7-2 to TRBJ2-2; 8 positions match TRBD2. Germline lookup yields CDR1 SGHTA and CDR2 FQGNSA. The V gene end was trimmed by 2 bases and the J gene end by 8 bases; junction bases not matched to a gene: 1. This CDR3 spans 13 amino acids. The CDR3 spells CASSLSGSGELFF. The DNA for the CDR3 is TGTGCCAGCAGCTTAAGCGGGAGTGGGGAGCTGTTTTTT.

This chain uses TRBV27 with TRBJ1-6; D unclear. With 5 bases removed from V and 5 bases from J, the gap between germline ends came to 10 bases. CDR3 length equals 14 residues. The germline V gene encodes CDR1 MNHEY and CDR2 SMNVEV (reference sequence). CDR3 in DNA: TGTGCCAGCAGTCCTTTAGATGATAATTCACCCCTCCACTTT. Amino acid sequence: CASSPLDDNSPLHF.

The chain joins TRBV7-2 to TRBJ2-2, with TRBD1 matching over 9 bases. V lost 5 bases and J lost 6; bases outside the gene matches: 13. Germline-derived CDR1 and CDR2 are SGHTA and FQGNSA. This CDR3 has 17 residues. The CDR3 nucleotides read TGTGCCAGCAGCGCATACCCGGGACAGGGAAGCGCCGGGGAGCTGTTTTTT. The encoded protein is CASSAYPGQGSAGELFF.

The rearrangement links TRBV6-2 or TRBV6-3 to TRBJ1-1; 7 bases agree with TRBD1. Germline V lookup: CDR1 MNHEY, CDR2 SVGEGT. The CDR3 sequence is 15 residues long. V was pared by 5 bases and J by 2 bases, with 8 bases of the junction left unmatched. The CDR3 bases are TGTGCCAGCAGTCTGAGGGGACAGTTAAACACTGAAGCTTTCTTT. This encodes CASSLRGQLNTEAFF.

This chain connects TRBV4-2 to TRBJ2-5; possible D gene TRBD1, 5 bases. The germline gives CDR1 LGHNA, CDR2 YNFKEQ. Trimming took 4 bases from V and 2 from J, leaving 11 bases between them. This CDR3 is 14 amino acids long. Here the CDR3 DNA reads TGTGCCAGCAGCCCGACAGCCGTTCAAGAGACCCAGTACTTC. As protein: CASSPTAVQETQYF.

The gene calls are TRBV10-3 and TRBJ1-1; D is perhaps TRBD1 (6 bases). This CDR3 has 13 residues. Germline loops: CDR1 ENHRY, CDR2 SYGVKD. Trimming pared 4 bases from V and 2 bases from J, leaving 8 bases between. The CDR3 DNA is TGTGCCATCAGTGGGACAGTTAACACTGAAGCTTTCTTT. Protein product: CAISGTVNTEAFF.

This clone was seen a handful of times. The chain couples TRBV4-1 to TRBJ1-1; unclear D gene. CDR1 and CDR2 from the germline V gene are MGHRA and YSYEKL. The V end lost 0 bases, the J end lost 1 base, and 15 bases lay between the germline ends. The CDR3 sequence is 17 residues long. The chain's CDR3 is CASSQEEAGMENTEAFF. The CDR3 DNA is TGCGCCAGCAGCCAAGAGGAGGCAGGTATGGAGAACACTGAAGCTTTCTTT.

This clone was counted once. The rearrangement joins TRBV7-3 to TRBJ1-6; 7 bases are a match to TRBD1. The junction had 5 bases not matched to a gene; V was cut back by 5 bases and J by 7 bases. Looked up from germline, CDR1 is SGHTA and CDR2 is FQGTGA. CDR3 length: 14 amino acids. In DNA, the CDR3 is TGTGCCAGCAGCATGACAGGGCAAAATTCACCCCTCCACTTT. This codes for CASSMTGQNSPLHF.

The gene calls are TRBV10-3 and TRBJ1-2; 8 nucleotides align to TRBD1. Germline CDR1 and CDR2: ENHRY and SYGVKD. This CDR3 region has 17 residues. Trimming removed 4 bases from V and 4 bases from J; junction bases left unmatched: 14. The CDR3 is CAISVGTGFDLTYGYTF. CDR3 DNA sequence: TGTGCCATCAGTGTGGGGACAGGCTTCGACTTAACCTATGGCTACACCTTC.

V is TRBV5-1 and J is TRBJ2-1; maybe TRBD2 (6 bases). The CDR3 sequence is 16 residues long. Trimming stripped 0 bases from V and 2 bases from J, with 12 bases between. Per germline, CDR1 SGHRS and CDR2 YFSETQ. The CDR3 loop is CASSLEGRDPYNEQFF. CDR3 coding DNA: TGCGCCAGCAGCTTGGAGGGGCGGGACCCCTACAATGAGCAGTTCTTC.

The chain couples TRBV15 to TRBJ1-1; D might be TRBD1 (5 bases). CDR3 size: 15 residues. V was pared by 1 base and J by 4 bases, with 13 bases between. CDR1 is LNHNV and CDR2 is YYDKDF in the germline V gene (reference sequence). As DNA, the CDR3 is TGTGCCACCAGCAGAGCGAGGACATACGGCACTGAAGCTTTCTTT. Translation: CATSRARTYGTEAFF.